The present entry profiles one T cell receptor beta chain with its context. These data originate in a study of blood T cell repertoires in COVID-19. Study summary: COVID-19 samples from acute and convalescent phases originated in the United States, Italy and Spain. PBMCs, B-cell-depleted T cells, or T cells provided the cDNA or gDNA that made up the material.

In the study's own analysis: Nucleated cell counts were estimated from reference gene primer amplification. Profiling relied on immunoSEQ multiplex PCR, and the TCRdb table lists in-frame clones only, not all of them. V, J and clone size are taken as reported in that table, and D and trimming were inferred from the DNA itself. The sample includes some 130,000 clones, 85% to 90% of them seen just once. The CDR3 contains 16 residues. The V segment lost 4 bases and the J segment 5 bases; nucleotides outside the gene matches: 7. CDR1 is MNHEY and CDR2 is SVGAGI in the germline V gene. The source material was peripheral blood. V and J are TRBV6-5 and TRBJ2-2, with TRBD1 matching 10 bases. The receptor's source is a man aged 50 or older with active COVID-19. The CDR3 DNA is TGTGCCAGCAGTTTACGGGACAGGGGAAGGACCGGGGAGCTGTTTTTT. Its protein is CASSLRDRGRTGELFF.